One and the same sample provided the 24 T cell receptor beta chains below, sequenced in a study of control samples from healthy donors and cancer patients (dated by TCRdb to the early 2020s). The library was obtained by the immunoSEQ multiplex PCR assay. The table comes from immuneACCESS by way of TCRdb, which keeps in-frame sequences with V and J called. Part of the clones is missing from these tables; in studies checked, under half for an unresolved V gene and the rest for unknown reasons. This sample is represented by fewer than 90,000 clones; around nine tenths of them were singletons. The ten biggest clones cover 1.9% of the sample. The sequencing sample was made of PBMCs. The receptors originated from a woman in her fifties or sixties with head and neck cancer.

The chain links TRBV11-2 to TRBJ2-2, with D possibly being TRBD2 (6 bases). CDR3 length: 14 amino acids. Germline V lookup: CDR1 SGHAT, CDR2 FQNNGV. The ends were cut back, 0 bases at V and 4 bases at J, with 6 bases in the middle. CDR3 DNA sequence: TGTGCCAGCAGCTTAGACGGGGGCACCGGGGAGCTGTTTTTT. Translation: CASSLDGGTGELFF.

The chain employs TRBV5-4 and TRBJ2-5; the D is unclear. Trimming removed 8 bases at V and 5 bases at J, with 19 bases between. The CDR3 runs 14 residues. Germline V lookup: CDR1 SGHNT, CDR2 YYREEE (reference sequence). CDR3 nucleotides: TGTGCCAGTGGCTTGGAAGTGGCGCGTGAGACCCAGTACTTC. It yields the protein CASGLEVARETQYF.

The chain has TRBV5-1 and TRBJ1-4; D ambiguous. Germline V lookup: CDR1 SGHRS, CDR2 YFSETQ. This CDR3 has 14 amino acids. Trimming stripped 2 bases from V and 0 bases from J, with 5 bases between. CDR3 loop: CASSFGTTNEKLFF. The DNA of the CDR3 is TGCGCCAGCAGCTTCGGAACAACTAATGAAAAACTGTTTTTT.

This chain joins TRBV28 and TRBJ2-1; 12 nucleotides match TRBD2. CDR1 and CDR2 from the germline V gene are MDHEN and SYDVKM. V was pared by 6 bases and J by 4 bases, with 4 bases of the junction left unmatched. This CDR3 has 15 amino acids. CDR3 sequence (DNA): TGTGCCAGCAGCAGACTAGCGGGAGAGTACAATGAGCAGTTCTTC. The encoded protein is CASSRLAGEYNEQFF. Based on the CDR3 plus reference TRBV28 and TRBJ2-1, the full variable domain is DVKVTQSSRYLVKRTGEKVFLECVQDMDHENMFWYRQDPGLGLRLIYFSYDVKMKEKGDIPEGYSVSREKKERFSLILESASTNQTSMYLCASSRLAGEYNEQFFGPGTRLTVL.

The rearrangement joins TRBV7-9 to TRBJ2-1; no clear D. The V gene's germline CDR1 is SEHNR and CDR2 FQNEAQ (reference sequence). This CDR3 is 15 amino acids long. V was cut by 1 base and J by 2 bases, with 9 bases left in between. The CDR3 DNA sequence: TGTGCCAGCAGCTTAGTGCGCGTAACCTACAATGAGCAGTTCTTC. Its translation: CASSLVRVTYNEQFF.

V is TRBV19 and J is TRBJ2-1, with 13 bases fitting TRBD2. The V gene end was trimmed by 3 bases and the J gene end by 5 bases; junction bases not matched to a gene: 4. The V gene's germline CDR1 is LNHDA and CDR2 SQIVND (reference sequence). This CDR3 has 16 residues. For the CDR3, the DNA is TGTGCCAGTAGTATCGCACTAGCGGGAGGGAACAATGAGCAGTTCTTC. Translated: CASSIALAGGNNEQFF.

This sequence joins TRBV10-3 and TRBJ2-1; D gene unclear. CDR1 ENHRY and CDR2 SYGVKD come from the germline V gene. The CDR3 covers 13 residues. Trimming stripped 10 bases from V and 8 bases from J, with 18 bases between. CDR3 nucleotides: TGTGCCACTACGGGCTGGGAAACGGATGAGCAGTTCTTC. Residues: CATTGWETDEQFF.

The chain employs TRBV2 and TRBJ2-2; tentative D call: TRBD2 (7 bases). The CDR3 consists of 15 residues. Trimming pared 3 bases from V and 4 bases from J, leaving 12 bases between. The germline gives CDR1 SNHLY, CDR2 FYNNEI. CDR3 residues: CASSEGGLGTGELFF. In nucleotides, the CDR3 is TGTGCCAGCAGTGAGGGGGGGCTGGGCACCGGGGAGCTGTTTTTT.

This chain links TRBV7-3 with TRBJ2-1; TRBD2 matches at 7 bases. The length of the CDR3 is 16 residues. Looked up from germline, CDR1 is SGHTA and CDR2 is FQGTGA. V lost 5 bases, J lost 0 bases, and 7 bases stayed unmatched. CDR3: CASSQRAGDSYNEQFF. The CDR3 DNA follows: TGTGCCAGCAGCCAACGCGCGGGGGACTCCTACAATGAGCAGTTCTTC.

The chain joins TRBV6-5 to TRBJ2-5; the match to TRBD1 covers 11 bases. Germline V CDR1 and CDR2: MNHEY, SVGAGI. V lost 3 bases, J lost 5 bases, and 8 bases stayed unmatched. The CDR3 consists of 16 residues. The CDR3 DNA follows: TGTGCCAGCAGTTATGGGAGGACAGGGGGCCGGGAGACCCAGTACTTC. Translated: CASSYGRTGGRETQYF.

This chain links TRBV2 with TRBJ2-1; 15 bases align to TRBD2. V gave up 1 base and J gave up 7 bases; unmatched junction bases: 8. CDR1 and CDR2 (germline): SNHLY, FYNNEI. The CDR3 runs to 18 residues. Here the CDR3 DNA reads TGTGCCAGCAGTGAAGAGGGACTAGCGGGAGGAGCCTCGAATGAGCAGTTCTTC. Translation: CASSEEGLAGGASNEQFF.

The V gene is TRBV5-4, the J gene TRBJ2-1, with 8 nucleotides matching TRBD2. CDR3 size: 14 residues. Looked up from germline, CDR1 is SGHNT and CDR2 is YYREEE (reference sequence). The V gene end was trimmed by 10 bases and the J gene end by 7 bases; junction bases not matched to a gene: 13. The CDR3 reads CAFGRAGGINEQFF. The CDR3 coding sequence is TGTGCCTTCGGAAGGGCGGGAGGTATTAATGAGCAGTTCTTC.

This rearrangement joins TRBV7-2 to TRBJ1-4; D not resolved. The length of the CDR3 is 14 residues. The V and J ends lost 2 bases and 8 bases respectively, with 12 bases between them. From germline, CDR1 is SGHTA and CDR2 FQGNSA. The CDR3 is CASSLSQTREKLFF. The CDR3 region has the DNA TGTGCCAGCAGCTTATCACAGACCCGGGAAAAACTGTTTTTT.

The chain joins TRBV7-8 to TRBJ2-3; D might be TRBD1 (6 bases). Deletions cut 6 bases from V and 1 base from J, with 11 bases between. The CDR3 consists of 14 residues. The germline gives CDR1 SGHVS, CDR2 FQNEAQ. DNA for the CDR3: TGTGCCAGCAGGGGGGCGACTCGCACAGATACGCAGTATTTT. Residues: CASRGATRTDTQYF.

V usage is TRBV6-2 or TRBV6-3 and J usage is TRBJ2-3, with 10 bases fitting TRBD2. The CDR3 runs 15 residues. The junction had 4 bases not matched to a gene; V was cut back by 5 bases and J by 2 bases. CDR1 and CDR2 (germline): MNHEY, SVGEGT. CDR3 nucleotide sequence: TGTGCCAGCAGTCCCAGCGGGAGGGTCACAGATACGCAGTATTTT. Translating it yields CASSPSGRVTDTQYF.

The rearrangement links TRBV5-1 to TRBJ2-5; D not certain. This CDR3 comprises 14 residues. The germline CDR1 and CDR2 sequences are SGHRS and YFSETQ. Between the trimmed V and J ends, which lost 5 bases and 5 bases, there was a span of 16 bases. The CDR3 loop is CASSFITSRETQYF. The CDR3 nucleotides are TGCGCCAGCAGTTTCATCACCTCCCGGGAGACCCAGTACTTC.

The chain couples TRBV28 to TRBJ2-7; D is undetermined. CDR3 length: 13 amino acids. Germline V gene data show CDR1 as MDHEN and CDR2 as SYDVKM. V was shortened by 6 bases and J by 3 bases, with 12 bases between the two germline ends. The CDR3 coding sequence is TGTGCCAGCAGAAAAGCCGGAATCTACGAGCAGTACTTC. This gives the protein CASRKAGIYEQYF.

The gene calls are TRBV28 and TRBJ1-3; D is unresolved. Germline V gives CDR1 MDHEN, CDR2 SYDVKM. The CDR3 length is 15 residues. With 3 bases removed from V and 0 bases from J, the gap between germline ends came to 9 bases. DNA for the CDR3: TGTGCCAGCAGTTTCGGGTCTTACTCTGGAAACACCATATATTTT. As protein: CASSFGSYSGNTIYF.

The genes are TRBV29-1 and TRBJ2-3, with D unclear. Germline V gives CDR1 SQVTM, CDR2 ANQGSEA. The CDR3 consists of 14 residues. Deletions cut 3 bases from V and 4 bases from J, with 14 bases between. The CDR3 DNA sequence: TGCAGCGTTGATAGGACGTTAGGCGCAGATACGCAGTATTTT. This translates into CSVDRTLGADTQYF.

In regard to this clone: The junction does not match germline at one end; this may be a read error. This sample also contains other DNA sequences that code for the same CDR3. This chain uses TRBV29-1 with TRBJ1-2, with D possibly TRBD1 on 6 matching bases. Germline-derived CDR1 and CDR2 are SQVTM and ANQGSEA. CDR3 length: 13 amino acids. Here the CDR3 DNA reads TGCAGCATTGACGGCCAGGGGTGGGGGGGCTACACCTTC. As protein: CSIDGQGWGGYTF. The complete variable domain, with remaining parts taken from reference TRBV29-1 and TRBJ1-2, reads SAVISQKPSRDICQRGTSLTIQCQVDSQVTMMFWYRQQPGQSLTLIATANQGSEATYESGFVIDKFPISRPNLTFSTLTVSNMSPEDSSIYLCSIDGQGWGGYTFGSGTRLTVV.

This clone occurred a few times. The chain links TRBV18 to TRBJ2-3; 9 nucleotides align to TRBD2. Germline V gene lookup returns CDR1 KGHSH and CDR2 LQKENI. The CDR3 totals 14 residues. After removal of 3 bases from V and 4 bases from J, the junction contained 2 bases not matched to a gene. For the CDR3, the DNA is TGTGCCAGCTCACCTAGCGGGAGATCAGATACGCAGTATTTT. Translation: CASSPSGRSDTQYF.

The chain couples TRBV18 to TRBJ2-5; D call uncertain. V was cut by 3 bases and J by 1 base, with 6 bases left in between. This CDR3 comprises 13 residues. Germline V gene lookup returns CDR1 KGHSH and CDR2 LQKENI. The CDR3 coding sequence is TGTGCCAGCTCACCGGGCGGCCAAGAGACCCAGTACTTC. Amino acid sequence: CASSPGGQETQYF.

The chain links TRBV19 to TRBJ2-1; D gene unclear. V shed 3 bases and J shed 5 bases, with 20 bases lying between them. The CDR3 consists of 17 residues. From germline, CDR1 is LNHDA and CDR2 SQIVND (reference sequence). The CDR3 coding sequence is TGTGCCAGTAGTATTTTGTCGGTCACCAAATACCACAATGAGCAGTTCTTC. Translation gives CASSILSVTKYHNEQFF.

The J gene is TRBJ1-1, the V gene TRBV6-2 or TRBV6-3, with 8 bases aligning to TRBD1. J gave up 5 bases and V 2 bases, and 4 bases lay outside the gene matches. CDR1 and CDR2 (germline): MNHEY, SVGEGT. The CDR3 loop spans 14 amino acids. The CDR3: CASSYRQGWTEAFF. As DNA, the CDR3 is TGTGCCAGCAGTTACCGACAGGGGTGGACTGAAGCTTTCTTT.